These 27 T cell receptor beta chains originate from one sample sequenced in a study of blood T cell repertoires in COVID-19. Produced via immunoSEQ multiplex PCR; TCRdb's table is partial and in-frame only. This table holds approximately 200,000 clones, over 75% found once. Sequencing used peripheral blood. The receptors stem from a woman in her forties or fifties with acute or convalescent COVID-19.

The chain employs TRBV6-5 and TRBJ1-1, with D unclear. Germline CDR1 MNHEY, CDR2 SVGAGI. This CDR3 comprises 13 residues. Trimming cost V 10 bases and J 1 base, with 13 bases left between them. CDR3 loop: CATGPRGNTEAFF. The CDR3 region has the DNA TGTGCCACCGGACCACGGGGGAACACTGAAGCTTTCTTT.

This chain links TRBV5-5 with TRBJ2-1; TRBD1 aligns across 9 bases. Germline lookup yields CDR1 SGHKS and CDR2 YYEKEE (reference sequence). This CDR3 region has 16 residues. Losses at the gene ends were 4 bases for V and 5 bases for J; bases not matched to a gene: 10. The CDR3 here is CASSMAPGQGNNEQFF. For the CDR3, the DNA is TGTGCCAGCAGCATGGCCCCGGGACAGGGTAACAATGAGCAGTTCTTC.

V gene TRBV25-1 combines with J gene TRBJ2-3; TRBD2 matches at 13 bases. The CDR3 totals 18 residues. CDR1 MGHDK and CDR2 SYGVNS come from the germline V gene. The ends lost 1 base at V and 2 bases at J; junction bases unmatched: 6. The chain's CDR3 is CASSEWRTSGSDTDTQYF. CDR3 DNA sequence: TGTGCCAGCAGTGAATGGCGGACTAGCGGGAGTGACACAGATACGCAGTATTTT.

The chain recombines TRBV10-2 with TRBJ1-2, with 7 bases fitting TRBD1. The CDR3 consists of 15 residues. The J segment lost 0 bases and the V segment lost 1 base, leaving 2 bases of the junction unmatched. Germline V gene data show CDR1 as WSHSY and CDR2 as SAAADI. CDR3 protein: CASSEWDSTNYGYTF. The CDR3 nucleotides read TGCGCCAGCAGTGAGTGGGACAGTACTAACTATGGCTACACCTTC.

This clone was counted ten times or more. V and J are TRBV10-1 and TRBJ1-3, with a possible D match to TRBD1 (5 bases). CDR1 is WNHNN, CDR2 SYGVQD, per germline (reference sequence). There are 17 residues in the CDR3. Between the trimmed V and J ends, which lost 3 bases and 0 bases, there was a span of 15 bases. The CDR3 DNA reads TGCGCCAGCAGTGAATTGACAGCAGCCCTCTCTGGAAACACCATATATTTT. This sequence encodes CASSELTAALSGNTIYF.

The chain has TRBV7-9 and TRBJ2-3; TRBD1 matches at 8 bases. This CDR3 spans 17 amino acids. Germline trimming cut 5 bases from V and 2 bases from J; bases unmatched to any gene: 12. CDR1 is SEHNR and CDR2 is FQNEAQ in the germline V gene (reference sequence). CDR3 in amino acids: CASSRGRQGRLTDTQYF. The DNA for the CDR3 is TGTGCCAGCAGCCGAGGGCGACAGGGGCGACTCACAGATACGCAGTATTTT.

A single count supports this clone. The chain couples TRBV5-1 to TRBJ2-2, with 8 bases matching TRBD1. CDR1 SGHRS and CDR2 YFSETQ come from the germline V gene. J was trimmed by 6 bases and V by 6 bases; bases with no gene match: 13. The CDR3 spans 16 residues. The CDR3 bases are TGCGCCAGCACTCAGCGGCAGGGGGCCTCCCCCGGGGAGCTGTTTTTT. The encoded protein is CASTQRQGASPGELFF.

The rearrangement uses TRBV6-5 and TRBJ1-6; possible D gene TRBD1, 5 bases. The germline CDR1 and CDR2 sequences are MNHEY and SVGAGI. The CDR3 length is 16 residues. The V gene lost 0 bases and the J gene lost 5 bases, with 11 bases spanning the gap. The CDR3 coding sequence is TGTGCCAGCAGTTACTCGTTCCAGGGAAATAATTCACCCCTCCACTTT. Amino acids: CASSYSFQGNNSPLHF.

V is TRBV7-2 and J is TRBJ2-1, with D maybe TRBD1 (5 bases). The V end was cut by 5 bases, the J end by 5 bases, with 13 bases between. The CDR3 runs 14 residues. Germline CDR1 SGHTA, CDR2 FQGNSA. The CDR3 spells CASSRRTLNNEQFF. The DNA of the CDR3 is TGTGCCAGCAGCCGCAGGACACTCAACAATGAGCAGTTCTTC.

This clone was found a few times. The chain recombines TRBV28 with TRBJ2-7, with a tentative D call TRBD1 (5 bases). The CDR3 runs 14 residues. CDR1 MDHEN and CDR2 SYDVKM come from the germline V gene. The germline V and J ends were trimmed by 3 bases and 10 bases, with 19 bases remaining between them. The CDR3 loop reads CASSFLSGPTKQYF. In nucleotides, the CDR3 is TGTGCCAGCAGTTTTCTTTCAGGGCCTACAAAACAGTACTTC.

V usage is TRBV30 and J usage is TRBJ2-1; TRBD2 matches 9 bases. Germline V CDR1 and CDR2: GTSNPN, SVGIG (reference sequence). V dropped 4 bases and J dropped 7; count of bases not matched to a gene: 17. The CDR3 runs to 17 residues. CDR3 region: CAWTPLGPSGVENEQFF. CDR3 nucleotides: TGTGCCTGGACCCCCCTGGGCCCTAGCGGGGTGGAGAATGAGCAGTTCTTC.

V gene TRBV7-2 combines with J gene TRBJ2-1; 12 nucleotides align to TRBD2. Germline trimming cut 2 bases from V and 7 bases from J; bases unmatched to any gene: 9. The CDR3 has 17 residues. Per the germline V gene, CDR1 is SGHTA and CDR2 is FQGNSA. The CDR3 loop reads CASSLRTSGVQRNEQFF. CDR3 nucleotides: TGTGCCAGCAGCTTAAGGACTAGCGGGGTTCAGAGGAATGAGCAGTTCTTC.

This sequence joins TRBV19 and TRBJ1-6, with 7 bases identical to TRBD1. The CDR3 spans 13 residues. CDR1 is LNHDA and CDR2 is SQIVND in the germline V gene (reference sequence). V gave up 10 bases and J gave up 10 bases; unmatched junction bases: 10. CDR3 amino acids: CAISQGIRSPLHF. DNA for the CDR3: TGTGCCATCTCACAGGGGATTCGATCACCCCTCCACTTT.

This clone appeared a few times. V gene TRBV5-6 combines with J gene TRBJ2-2, with 11 bases fitting TRBD2. J gave up 5 bases and V 0 bases, and 3 bases lay outside the gene matches. Looked up from germline, CDR1 is SGHDT and CDR2 is YYEEEE. The CDR3 totals 16 residues. This chain's CDR3 is CASSLGWTSGTGELFF. The CDR3 DNA is TGTGCCAGCAGCTTGGGTTGGACTAGCGGGACCGGGGAGCTGTTTTTT.

V gene TRBV20-1 combines with J gene TRBJ2-1; D is unclear. CDR3 length: 10 amino acids. Trimming shortened V by 6 bases and J by 7 bases, and 7 bases separated the two germline ends. Germline V gene lookup returns CDR1 DFQATT and CDR2 SNEGSKA (reference sequence). In DNA, the CDR3 is TGCAGTGCGGCCGGGAATGAGCAGTTCTTC. Protein sequence: CSAAGNEQFF.

V is TRBV25-1 and J is TRBJ2-3; D might be TRBD2 (6 bases). Germline CDR1 reads MGHDK; CDR2 reads SYGVNS. With 3 bases removed from V and 5 bases from J, the gap between germline ends came to 12 bases. This CDR3 is built from 14 residues. The DNA of the CDR3 is TGTGCCAGCAGTGATATTTCGGGGGTAGATACGCAGTATTTT. The encoded protein is CASSDISGVDTQYF.

The sample holds a few counts of this clone. J is TRBJ2-2 and V is TRBV6-5; 8 positions match TRBD2. There are 13 residues in the CDR3. In germline, CDR1 is MNHEY, CDR2 SVGAGI. V gave up 0 bases and J gave up 15 bases; unmatched junction bases: 6. The CDR3 coding sequence is TGTGCCAGCAGTTACTCGATGGGCGGGAGGATGTTTTTT. This codes for CASSYSMGGRMFF.

V is TRBV7-2 and J is TRBJ1-1; D is uncertain. CDR3 size: 13 residues. In germline, CDR1 is SGHTA, CDR2 FQGNSA. Trimming took off 2 bases at V and 4 bases at J, with 8 bases between the two ends. CDR3 nucleotides: TGTGCCAGCAGCTTAAGGCGGATCACTGAAGCTTTCTTT. Translation gives CASSLRRITEAFF.

The chain links TRBV4-1 to TRBJ1-1, with a weak D call TRBD1 (5 bases). In germline, CDR1 is MGHRA, CDR2 YSYEKL. V lost 4 bases, J lost 1 base, and 19 bases lay in between. This CDR3 contains 17 residues. CDR3 protein: CASSREQLQVRNTEAFF. CDR3 coding DNA: TGCGCCAGCAGCCGGGAACAATTACAGGTGAGGAACACTGAAGCTTTCTTT.

This clone was seen only once. J is TRBJ1-2 and V is TRBV11-2, with 10 bases identical to TRBD1. The trim removed 0 bases at V and 7 bases at J, leaving 2 bases unmatched. Germline V gene lookup returns CDR1 SGHAT and CDR2 FQNNGV. The CDR3 length is 14 residues. The CDR3: CASSLDRTGGGYTF. CDR3 sequence (DNA): TGTGCCAGCAGCTTAGATAGGACAGGGGGTGGCTACACCTTC.

V and J are TRBV19 and TRBJ1-1; weak D call: TRBD1 (5 bases). This CDR3 region has 16 residues. V lost 1 base and J lost 6, with 18 bases in between. Germline CDR1 reads LNHDA; CDR2 reads SQIVND (reference sequence). This chain's CDR3 is CASSIGGGPPLPEAFF. In DNA form, the CDR3 reads TGTGCCAGTAGTATAGGGGGGGGACCTCCACTGCCTGAAGCTTTCTTT.

The chain is built from TRBV28 and TRBJ2-1, with TRBD2 as a possible D gene (6 bases). Trimming shortened V by 8 bases and J by 10 bases, and 18 bases separated the two germline ends. The CDR3 has 13 amino acids. Per the germline V gene, CDR1 is MDHEN and CDR2 is SYDVKM. As DNA, the CDR3 is TGTGCCAGCGGCGGGACCTACCCGAGGGAGCAGTTCTTC. As protein: CASGGTYPREQFF.

In DNA form, the CDR3 reads TGTGCCAGCAGCCAAAGAGAAAGGAACACCGGGGAGCTGTTTTTT. Residues: CASSQRERNTGELFF. The gene calls are TRBV3-1 (or the pseudogene TRBV3-2) and TRBJ2-2; D call uncertain. The germline V gene has CDR1 LGHDT and CDR2 YNNKEL (reference sequence). The CDR3 runs 15 residues. Between the trimmed V and J ends, which lost 2 bases and 1 base, there was a span of 8 bases.

For the CDR3, the DNA is TGTGCCATCAGTAGAACTAGCGGGAGTTCCTACGAGCAGTACTTC. Translated: CAISRTSGSSYEQYF. The V call is TRBV10-3, the J call TRBJ2-7; 11 nucleotides match TRBD2. The CDR3 sequence is 15 residues long. The germline gives CDR1 ENHRY, CDR2 SYGVKD. V lost 5 bases, J lost 1 base, and 4 bases stayed unmatched.

The rearrangement links TRBV27 to TRBJ2-2, with D perhaps matching TRBD2 (6 bases). Deletions cut 5 bases from V and 7 bases from J, with 11 bases between. From germline, CDR1 is MNHEY and CDR2 SMNVEV (reference sequence). CDR3 length: 13 amino acids. The CDR3 region is CASSMKEGGELFF. CDR3 DNA: TGTGCCAGCAGTATGAAGGAGGGCGGGGAGCTGTTTTTT.

This chain uses TRBV21-1 with TRBJ2-7; the D call TRBD2 from the table was never checked on the DNA. TRBV21-1 counts as a pseudogene. CDR3 length equals 17 residues. For the CDR3, the DNA is TGTGCCAGCAGCAAAATCGGGACTAGCGGGAGATCATACGAGCAGTACTTC. Its protein product is CASSKIGTSGRSYEQYF.

The chain carries TRBV11-2 and TRBJ1-3, with TRBD1 identical over 9 bases. This CDR3 region has 14 residues. V gave up 5 bases and J gave up 3 bases; unmatched junction bases: 2. The germline gives CDR1 SGHAT, CDR2 FQNNGV. The CDR3 here is CASSRDRVGNTIYF. DNA for the CDR3: TGTGCCAGCAGCCGGGACAGGGTTGGAAACACCATATATTTT. Full variable domain (missing parts from reference TRBV11-2 and TRBJ1-3): EAGVAQSPRYKIIEKRQSVAFWCNPISGHATLYWYQQILGQGPKLLIQFQNNGVVDDSQLPKDRFSAERLKGVDSTLKIQPAKLEDSAVYLCASSRDRVGNTIYFGEGSWLTVV.